The 32 T cell receptor beta chains presented below share a single source sample, sequenced in a study of OX40 agonist ivuxolimab in advanced cancers. Using immunoSEQ multiplex PCR, the repertoire was profiled, and TCRdb retains in-frame clones only, with some absent. This table has about 55,000 clones, approximately 80% appearing once. Material: CD4+ or CD8+ T cells sorted from blood, obtained in a trial of the OX40 agonist ivuxolimab. The receptors originated from an adult with an advanced solid tumor such as melanoma, head and neck, liver or kidney cancer.

As DNA, the CDR3 is TGTGCCAGCAGACCAGGGGGCACTGAAGCTTTCTTT. The encoded protein is CASRPGGTEAFF. The J gene is TRBJ1-1, the V gene TRBV6-5; TRBD1 matches 7 bases. The CDR3 is 12 residues long. CDR1 and CDR2 from the germline V gene are MNHEY and SVGAGI. With 6 bases clipped from V and 4 bases from J, the junction kept 2 bases outside the gene matches.

This clone was counted a single time. This chain links TRBV6-5 with TRBJ2-3; D may be TRBD2 (5 bases). Germline V lookup: CDR1 MNHEY, CDR2 SVGAGI. V was pared by 6 bases and J by 7 bases, with 14 bases between. The CDR3 runs to 13 residues. As DNA, the CDR3 is TGTGCCAGCAGGGGAGAGGCCGTAAATACGCAGTATTTT. Translation: CASRGEAVNTQYF.

The rearrangement links TRBV14 to TRBJ2-1, with 12 positions matching TRBD2. The CDR3 is 20 amino acids. Trimming at V came to 1 base and at J to 3 bases, leaving 13 bases not matched to a gene. Germline V CDR1 and CDR2: SGHDN, FVKESK. CDR3 protein: CASSQALTSGRFIVYNEQFF. The DNA for the CDR3 is TGTGCCAGCAGCCAAGCTCTGACTAGCGGGAGATTCATAGTCTACAATGAGCAGTTCTTC. Supplemented by reference TRBV14 and TRBJ2-1, the full variable domain reads EAGVTQFPSHSVIEKGQTVTLRCDPISGHDNLYWYRRVMGKEIKFLLHFVKESKQDESGMPNNRFLAERTGGTYSTLKVQPAELEDSGVYFCASSQALTSGRFIVYNEQFFGPGTRLTVL.

The chain is built from TRBV7-2 and TRBJ2-3, with 7 positions matching TRBD1. Germline-derived CDR1 and CDR2 are SGHTA and FQGNSA. The CDR3 sequence is 16 residues long. V trimming: 5 bases; J trimming: 1 base; junction bases outside the gene matches: 9. Here the CDR3 DNA reads TGTGCCAGCAGCCCACGCCGGCAGGGGGGCACAGATACGCAGTATTTT. Amino acids: CASSPRRQGGTDTQYF.

The chain combines TRBV27 with TRBJ2-5, with TRBD2 as a possible D gene (6 bases). This CDR3 is built from 14 residues. Germline V gives CDR1 MNHEY, CDR2 SMNVEV (reference sequence). Trimming removed 6 bases from V and 5 bases from J, with 16 bases in between. The chain's CDR3 is CASRRDPTGETQYF. Written as DNA, the CDR3 is TGTGCCAGCAGGCGGGACCCGACTGGGGAGACCCAGTACTTC.

V and J are TRBV7-9 and TRBJ1-6; 8 nucleotides match TRBD1. Germline V gene sequence: CDR1 SEHNR, CDR2 FQNEAQ (reference sequence). The CDR3 covers 16 residues. Germline trimming cut 4 bases from V and 8 bases from J; bases unmatched to any gene: 10. The CDR3 region is CASSSFGQGDYSPLHF. The CDR3, as DNA: TGTGCCAGCAGCTCGTTTGGACAGGGCGACTATTCACCCCTCCACTTT.

This rearrangement joins TRBV18 to TRBJ2-7; 13 bases agree with TRBD2. This CDR3 is built from 15 residues. The germline CDR1 and CDR2 sequences are KGHSH and LQKENI. The J segment lost 3 bases and the V segment lost 3 bases, leaving 2 bases of the junction unmatched. This CDR3 reads CASSPGTSGVYEQYF. Written as DNA, the CDR3 is TGTGCCAGCTCACCCGGGACTAGCGGGGTCTACGAGCAGTACTTC.

The rearrangement uses TRBV18 and TRBJ2-2, with D perhaps matching TRBD1 (5 bases). Germline CDR1 reads KGHSH; CDR2 reads LQKENI. Trimming shortened V by 6 bases and J by 10 bases, and 15 bases separated the two germline ends. This CDR3 has 13 residues. The chain's CDR3 is CASSPSGSEELFF. CDR3 nucleotide sequence: TGTGCCAGCTCCCCGTCAGGGTCGGAGGAGCTGTTTTTT.

Within the sample, this clone is medium-sized. This chain uses TRBV6-1 with TRBJ1-2, with TRBD1 matching 7 bases. The CDR3 is 13 residues long. Germline V gene lookup returns CDR1 MNHNS and CDR2 SASEGT. Losses at the gene ends were 9 bases for V and 8 bases for J; bases not matched to a gene: 12. This chain's CDR3 is CASFFTTGKGYTF. As DNA, the CDR3 is TGTGCCAGTTTCTTTACGACAGGGAAGGGCTACACCTTC.

This chain joins TRBV10-1 and TRBJ1-2; 7 bases match TRBD1. Germline CDR1 and CDR2: WNHNN and SYGVQD (reference sequence). J was trimmed by 8 bases and V by 6 bases; bases with no gene match: 9. This CDR3 comprises 13 residues. CDR3 in DNA: TGCGCCAGCAGCCGTGACAGGGTGGGCGGCTACACCTTC. Its protein is CASSRDRVGGYTF.

This clone was counted once. The chain recombines TRBV9 with TRBJ2-3; no reliable D call. CDR1 SGDLS and CDR2 YYNGEE come from the germline V gene. Trimming removed 1 base from V and 2 bases from J, with 5 bases in between. This CDR3 has 13 amino acids. The CDR3 DNA follows: TGTGCCAGCAGCGTATACATCACAGATACGCAGTATTTT. Amino acids: CASSVYITDTQYF.

The sample holds a few counts of this clone. Distinct nucleotide sequences in the sample also encode this CDR3. The CDR3 sequence is CASSLAPGQRGLTDTQYF. The DNA for the CDR3 is TGTGCCAGCAGCTTAGCTCCGGGGCAGCGGGGGCTAACAGATACGCAGTATTTT. This chain joins TRBV7-2 and TRBJ2-3; TRBD2 agrees at 8 bases. The V gene end was trimmed by 0 bases and the J gene end by 3 bases; junction bases not matched to a gene: 11. The CDR3 extends over 18 amino acids. Germline values: CDR1 SGHTA, CDR2 FQGNSA.

The V gene is TRBV6-1, the J gene TRBJ1-2, with unresolved D. This CDR3 is built from 13 residues. The V and J ends lost 3 bases and 6 bases respectively, with 11 bases between them. CDR1 is MNHNS and CDR2 is SASEGT in the germline V gene. The CDR3 reads CASSDPGYNGYTF. The CDR3 bases are TGTGCCAGCAGTGACCCGGGGTATAATGGCTACACCTTC.

This clone occurred once. The chain employs TRBV5-1 and TRBJ2-2; D remains ambiguous. In germline, CDR1 is SGHRS, CDR2 YFSETQ. V gave up 1 base and J gave up 6 bases, with 7 bases separating them. The CDR3 extends over 13 amino acids. DNA of the CDR3: TGCGCCAGCAGCTTGAGACGGGCCGGGGAGCTGTTTTTT. Its protein product is CASSLRRAGELFF.

The chain joins TRBV9 to TRBJ1-4; D unresolved. The CDR3 length is 15 residues. The V end was cut by 0 bases, the J end by 5 bases, with 11 bases between. Per germline, CDR1 SGDLS and CDR2 YYNGEE. DNA for the CDR3: TGTGCCAGCAGCGTAGTCGGCGGCATCAATGAAAAACTGTTTTTT. It yields the protein CASSVVGGINEKLFF.

This clone has only a few counts. This chain uses TRBV5-1 with TRBJ1-3; D unresolved. Trimming stripped 4 bases from V and 7 bases from J, with 15 bases between. The germline gives CDR1 SGHRS, CDR2 YFSETQ. This CDR3 spans 14 amino acids. The CDR3 is CASSPSDRMNTIYF. The CDR3 DNA reads as TGCGCCAGCAGCCCCTCGGACCGGATGAACACCATATATTTT.

This clone was observed a handful of times. This rearrangement joins TRBV27 to TRBJ1-2; possible D gene TRBD1, 6 bases. In germline, CDR1 is MNHEY, CDR2 SMNVEV (reference sequence). The CDR3 sequence is 15 residues long. V was clipped by 1 base and J by 8 bases, with 17 bases between them. CDR3 sequence reads: CASSLYSGGIRGYTF. The CDR3 region has the DNA TGTGCCAGCAGTTTATACAGCGGGGGCATAAGAGGCTACACCTTC.

Only one count was recorded for this clone. The gene calls are TRBV6-1 and TRBJ2-7; D call uncertain. Germline loops: CDR1 MNHNS, CDR2 SASEGT. This CDR3 spans 12 amino acids. V lost 0 bases to trimming and J lost 2 bases, with 2 bases between them. Here the CDR3 DNA reads TGTGCCAGCAGTGAAGCTCCCTACGAGCAGTACTTC. Residues: CASSEAPYEQYF.

V gene TRBV5-6 combines with J gene TRBJ2-1, with D unresolved. This CDR3 has 14 amino acids. Germline CDR1 reads SGHDT; CDR2 reads YYEEEE. V was cut by 2 bases and J by 1 base, with 7 bases left in between. CDR3 bases: TGTGCCAGCAGCTTTCCGCAGTCCTACAATGAGCAGTTCTTC. This codes for CASSFPQSYNEQFF.

The J gene is TRBJ1-3, the V gene TRBV7-9; 7 nucleotides match TRBD1. Germline V CDR1 and CDR2: SEHNR, FQNEAQ (reference sequence). This CDR3 has 18 residues. V was pared by 6 bases and J by 0 bases, with 14 bases of the junction left unmatched. The CDR3 DNA is TGTGCCAGCAGGGTAGGGGCAGGGGGTTTGAGCTCTGGAAACACCATATATTTT. The encoded protein is CASRVGAGGLSSGNTIYF.

This chain joins TRBV5-4 and TRBJ1-2; D not resolved. Trimming removed 0 bases at V and 5 bases at J, with 11 bases between. The germline CDR1 and CDR2 sequences are SGHNT and YYREEE (reference sequence). The CDR3 consists of 14 residues. CDR3 amino acids: CASSLESRGYGYTF. CDR3 DNA sequence: TGTGCCAGCAGCTTGGAGTCTCGGGGTTATGGCTACACCTTC.

This clone has only a few counts. The chain combines TRBV5-6 with TRBJ1-4; D gene ambiguous. This CDR3 has 14 residues. Trimming stripped 7 bases from V and 7 bases from J, with 17 bases between. From germline, CDR1 is SGHDT and CDR2 YYEEEE. The CDR3 sequence: CASGAWRMPEKLFF. The DNA for the CDR3 is TGTGCCAGCGGAGCTTGGCGGATGCCTGAAAAACTGTTTTTT.

This sequence joins TRBV2 and TRBJ2-2, with D possibly being TRBD2 (5 bases). CDR3 size: 16 residues. V lost 5 bases and J 0 bases, leaving 13 bases between the germline ends. Germline lookup yields CDR1 SNHLY and CDR2 FYNNEI. The CDR3 loop is CASSYGLNSNTGELFF. CDR3 coding DNA: TGTGCCAGCAGTTACGGACTTAATTCGAACACCGGGGAGCTGTTTTTT.

The V call is TRBV2, the J call TRBJ2-7, with D tentatively TRBD1 (6 bases). Per the germline V gene, CDR1 is SNHLY and CDR2 is FYNNEI. Trimming took off 7 bases at V and 0 bases at J, with 13 bases between the two ends. The CDR3 has 14 residues. The CDR3 sequence is CASNGRGGSYEQYF. For the CDR3, the DNA is TGTGCCAGCAACGGTCGAGGGGGCTCCTACGAGCAGTACTTC.

This rearrangement joins TRBV6-5 to TRBJ2-7; D call uncertain. CDR3 length equals 14 residues. V lost 7 bases, J lost 5 bases, and 18 bases lay in between. CDR1 and CDR2 (germline): MNHEY, SVGAGI. In DNA form, the CDR3 reads TGTGCCAGCACCACCGACCCGAGGCACCACGAGCAGTACTTC. Translation: CASTTDPRHHEQYF.

J is TRBJ1-1 and V is TRBV6-9, with a possible D match to TRBD1 (6 bases). The CDR3 sequence is 15 residues long. Trimming removed 6 bases from V and 0 bases from J, with 14 bases in between. Germline V gene lookup returns CDR1 MNHGY and CDR2 SVAAGI. The CDR3 loop is CASRGSRDMNTEAFF. The CDR3 DNA sequence: TGTGCCAGCAGAGGTTCGAGGGACATGAACACTGAAGCTTTCTTT.

This clone was recorded once. The genes are TRBV27 and TRBJ1-5, with TRBD1 as a possible D gene (6 bases). The CDR3 runs 14 residues. Germline values: CDR1 MNHEY, CDR2 SMNVEV (reference sequence). V was clipped by 1 base and J by 5 bases, with 9 bases between them. CDR3 in DNA: TGTGCCAGCAGTTTATTGGCAGGGGATCAGCCCCAGCATTTT. It specifies CASSLLAGDQPQHF.

J is TRBJ1-5 and V is TRBV6-6; D is possibly TRBD1 (5 bases). V was clipped by 2 bases and J by 6 bases, with 8 bases between them. This CDR3 has 13 amino acids. Germline values: CDR1 MNHNY, CDR2 SVGAGI (reference sequence). CDR3 sequence (DNA): TGTGCCAGCAGTTACGGTGGGGGTCAGCCCCAGCATTTT. The encoded protein is CASSYGGGQPQHF.

This rearrangement joins TRBV5-1 to TRBJ2-7; 7 positions match TRBD2. This CDR3 comprises 14 residues. Germline CDR1 and CDR2: SGHRS and YFSETQ. Trimming cost V 2 bases and J 9 bases; bases outside gene matches: 11. CDR3 residues: CASSLQDGRTGQYF. For the CDR3, the DNA is TGCGCCAGCAGCTTACAGGACGGGAGGACGGGGCAGTACTTC.

The gene calls are TRBV7-2 and TRBJ2-5; 16 nucleotides line up with TRBD2. The DNA end is a closer match to TRBJ2-7, so the J assignment may be wrong. CDR1 and CDR2 (germline): SGHTA, FQGNSA. This CDR3 is built from 17 residues. CDR3 sequence reads: CASSFAGTSGRGNEQYF. The CDR3 DNA is TGTGCCAGCAGCTTCGCCGGGACTAGCGGGAGGGGGAACGAGCAGTACTTC.

A few counts support this clone. The rearrangement joins TRBV19 to TRBJ2-1, with 12 positions matching TRBD2. This CDR3 contains 12 residues. Germline V CDR1 and CDR2: LNHDA, SQIVND (reference sequence). The trim removed 9 bases at V and 10 bases at J, leaving 4 bases unmatched. The CDR3 region is CASSTSGREQFF. In nucleotides, the CDR3 is TGTGCCAGCTCGACTAGCGGGAGAGAGCAGTTCTTC.

This clone was seen more than once but under ten times. The rearrangement links TRBV7-2 to TRBJ1-6, with D possibly matching TRBD1 (6 bases). V was cut by 5 bases and J by 6 bases, with 14 bases left in between. Germline V gene data show CDR1 as SGHTA and CDR2 as FQGNSA. The length of the CDR3 is 15 residues. The CDR3 sequence is CASSRQDSGNSPLHF. DNA of the CDR3: TGTGCCAGCAGCCGCCAGGACAGTGGTAATTCACCCCTCCACTTT.